The 18 T cell receptor beta chains given below trace back to one sample, sequenced in a study of cytomegalovirus exposure and HLA in healthy donors (dated by TCRdb to about 2017). Preparation of the library involved the immunoSEQ multiplex PCR assay. The table was pulled from immuneACCESS by TCRdb, which kept in-frame rearrangements only. Such tables lose some clones; where checked, under half of the loss comes from unresolved V genes, and the rest has no known cause. For this sample there are about 240,000 clones; roughly 86% appear just once. The ten largest make up around 1.2% of the sample. Sequencing used PBMCs. All receptors come from a woman aged 30 to 39 in good health and CMV-seropositive.

CDR3 protein: CASSLSLTSGVTGELFF. As DNA, the CDR3 is TGTGCCAGCAGTTTATCCCTGACTAGCGGGGTCACCGGGGAGCTGTTTTTT. This rearrangement joins TRBV27 to TRBJ2-2; 11 bases are a match to TRBD2. Germline CDR1 MNHEY, CDR2 SMNVEV (reference sequence). The CDR3 is 17 residues long. V trimming: 0 bases; J trimming: 4 bases; junction bases outside the gene matches: 4.

CDR3 sequence: CSVFAGLASDTQYF. The DNA for the CDR3 is TGCAGCGTCTTCGCCGGACTAGCGTCAGATACGCAGTATTTT. V and J are TRBV29-1 and TRBJ2-3; 9 nucleotides line up with TRBD2. The CDR3 loop spans 14 amino acids. The V gene end was trimmed by 6 bases and the J gene end by 4 bases; junction bases not matched to a gene: 8. Germline loops: CDR1 SQVTM, CDR2 ANQGSEA.

The chain combines TRBV19 with TRBJ2-7; D might be TRBD2 (6 bases). The CDR3 is 15 residues long. Germline V gene lookup returns CDR1 LNHDA and CDR2 SQIVND (reference sequence). V dropped 3 bases and J dropped 0 bases, with 12 bases sitting between them. DNA for the CDR3: TGTGCCAGTAGTATTGCGGGGTTTAGCTCCTACGAGCAGTACTTC. Translating gives CASSIAGFSSYEQYF. The full variable domain, completed using reference TRBV19 and TRBJ2-7, is DGGITQSPKYLFRKEGQNVTLSCEQNLNHDAMYWYRQDPGQGLRLIYYSQIVNDFQKGDIAEGYSVSREKKESFPLTVTSAQKNPTAFYLCASSIAGFSSYEQYFGPGTRLTVT.

V and J are TRBV4-1 and TRBJ1-1, with D tentatively TRBD1 (5 bases). This CDR3 region has 14 residues. CDR1 is MGHRA, CDR2 YSYEKL, per germline. V lost 0 bases and J lost 4, with 9 bases in between. CDR3 sequence reads: CASSQDERGTEAFF. The CDR3 coding sequence is TGCGCCAGCAGCCAAGATGAAAGGGGCACTGAAGCTTTCTTT.

This clone has only a few counts. The chain recombines TRBV6-6 with TRBJ2-1; D is undetermined. V was cut by 6 bases and J by 0 bases, with 6 bases left in between. The CDR3 is 13 residues long. Germline loops: CDR1 MNHNY, CDR2 SVGAGI (reference sequence). CDR3 coding DNA: TGTGCCAGCAGGTGGAGCTCCTACAATGAGCAGTTCTTC. Translation: CASRWSSYNEQFF.

This clone occurred many times. This chain uses TRBV18 with TRBJ1-5, with D hard to call. Germline loops: CDR1 KGHSH, CDR2 LQKENI. Trimming removed 5 bases at V and 4 bases at J, with 6 bases between. The CDR3 runs to 12 residues. The CDR3, as DNA: TGTGCCAGCTCAATCCAGAATCAGCCCCAGCATTTT. It codes for CASSIQNQPQHF.

This clone has just one count. The CDR3 spells CASSEALPGWKTEAFF. The CDR3 coding sequence is TGTGCCAGCAGTGAAGCGCTTCCGGGATGGAAGACTGAAGCTTTCTTT. This chain uses TRBV6-1 with TRBJ1-1; D remains unclear. V lost 0 bases and J 5 bases, leaving 16 bases between the germline ends. There are 16 residues in the CDR3. The germline V gene encodes CDR1 MNHNS and CDR2 SASEGT.

This chain links TRBV7-3 with TRBJ2-2; perhaps TRBD2 as D (6 bases). Trimming shortened V by 0 bases and J by 4 bases, and 6 bases separated the two germline ends. CDR1 SGHTA and CDR2 FQGTGA come from the germline V gene. This CDR3 has 14 residues. CDR3 nucleotides: TGTGCCAGCAGCTTAACGGGGGGCACCGGGGAGCTGTTTTTT. Translation: CASSLTGGTGELFF.

V gene TRBV27 combines with J gene TRBJ1-4; 8 nucleotides align to TRBD1. Germline-derived CDR1 and CDR2 are MNHEY and SMNVEV (reference sequence). V shed 5 bases and J 6 bases; nucleotides not matched to a gene: 8. The CDR3 has 15 amino acids. The CDR3 is CASSHRTGNDEKLFF. In nucleotides, the CDR3 is TGTGCCAGCAGTCACAGGACAGGGAACGATGAAAAACTGTTTTTT.

This clone appeared a single time. J is TRBJ2-3 and V is TRBV29-1, with 9 bases lining up with TRBD2. Germline V gene data show CDR1 as SQVTM and CDR2 as ANQGSEA. The CDR3 is made up of 15 amino acids. The trim removed 6 bases at V and 6 bases at J, leaving 13 bases unmatched. The CDR3: CSVRGVSGSSDTQYF. The DNA for the CDR3 is TGCAGCGTCCGAGGGGTTAGCGGGAGTTCCGATACGCAGTATTTT.

This sequence joins TRBV28 and TRBJ1-1, with D maybe TRBD1 (5 bases). V lost 5 bases and J lost 11, with 18 bases in between. CDR3 length: 13 residues. Germline CDR1 is MDHEN and CDR2 is SYDVKM. For the CDR3, the DNA is TGTGCCAGCAGTCCGTCTACGGCGGGGGTTGCTTTCTTT. Translation gives CASSPSTAGVAFF.

The V call is TRBV9, the J call TRBJ2-7; 13 bases fit TRBD2. In germline, CDR1 is SGDLS, CDR2 YYNGEE. The CDR3 contains 19 residues. Trimming took 3 bases from V and 7 from J; bases not matched to a gene: 19. The CDR3 DNA follows: TGTGCCAGCAGCGCCGCGGGGGGGACTAGCGGGACCACGAGAGTGGAGCAGTACTTC. Amino acids: CASSAAGGTSGTTRVEQYF.

This clone appeared a few times. The gene calls are TRBV4-1 and TRBJ1-5, with no clear D. The CDR3 has 13 residues. V dropped 1 base and J dropped 4 bases, with 5 bases sitting between them. Germline CDR1 and CDR2: MGHRA and YSYEKL. DNA of the CDR3: TGCGCCAGCAGCCAAGGGCAGAATCAGCCCCAGCATTTT. As protein: CASSQGQNQPQHF.

This rearrangement joins TRBV9 to TRBJ2-3; tentatively, D is TRBD2 (5 bases). The V and J ends lost 0 bases and 0 bases respectively, with 8 bases between them. Germline CDR1 SGDLS, CDR2 YYNGEE. This CDR3 is 15 amino acids long. CDR3 coding DNA: TGTGCCAGCAGCGTAGGGACTTCTAGCACAGATACGCAGTATTTT. The encoded protein is CASSVGTSSTDTQYF.

The chain joins TRBV2 to TRBJ2-4, with TRBD2 identical over 9 bases. Trimming cost V 6 bases and J 7 bases; bases outside gene matches: 10. The CDR3 sequence is 15 residues long. Germline assignment: CDR1 SNHLY and CDR2 FYNNEI. The CDR3 region has the DNA TGTGCCAGCAGCCGGGGACTAGCTCTTCGGAACATTCAGTACTTC. Its translation is CASSRGLALRNIQYF.

This chain links TRBV2 with TRBJ2-7, with D possibly TRBD1 on 6 matching bases. This CDR3 has 12 amino acids. V was cut by 7 bases and J by 4 bases, with 11 bases left in between. CDR1 and CDR2 (germline): SNHLY, FYNNEI. This CDR3 is CASKQGGYEQYF. In DNA form, the CDR3 reads TGTGCCAGCAAACAGGGTGGGTACGAGCAGTACTTC.

The chain combines TRBV5-5 with TRBJ2-7, with D possibly being TRBD1 (8 bases). This CDR3 region has 16 residues. The V end lost 0 bases, the J end lost 4 bases, and 17 bases lay between the germline ends. Germline CDR1 SGHKS, CDR2 YYEKEE (reference sequence). For the CDR3, the DNA is TGTGCCAGCAGCTTGGCTACAGGGGGGACTAAATACGAGCAGTACTTC. This codes for CASSLATGGTKYEQYF.

V usage is TRBV9 and J usage is TRBJ2-7, with D possibly being TRBD2 (6 bases). CDR3 length equals 15 residues. V was clipped by 1 base and J by 7 bases, with 18 bases between them. Per germline, CDR1 SGDLS and CDR2 YYNGEE. Here the CDR3 reads CASSVRGSPSGEQYF. The CDR3 region has the DNA TGTGCCAGCAGCGTACGGGGGTCTCCTTCGGGTGAGCAGTACTTC.